The T cell receptor (beta chain) under discussion was sequenced for a study of identical twins. Whole-study results and caveats: There were fewer insertions in abundant cord blood beta clonotypes, but memory repertoires showed no such pattern. For monozygotic twins, models underestimated out-of-frame TCR alpha sharing.

A universal primer site arose from template switching, and cDNA bore unique molecular identifiers. TCRdb redid the calling of the 5' RACE reads with MiXCR, one entry per CDR3 protein. The sample lists around 230,000 distinct CDR3 sequences; around 10% were seen once. CDR3 size: 13 residues. V gave up 5 bases and J gave up 4 bases, with 12 bases separating them. All donors comprised healthy Caucasians. A remark on this clonotype: Antigen unknown.

The specimen sequenced was memory (CD45RO+) T cells sorted from blood. This receptor was obtained from a woman aged 18-35 years in good health. The J gene is TRBJ2-7, the V gene TRBV12-3 or TRBV12-4; the D is unclear. CDR3: CASSPLIAYEQYF. CDR3 sequence (DNA): TGTGCCAGCAGTCCCCTTATTGCGTACGAGCAGTACTTC.